The entry that follows covers one T cell receptor (beta chain) sequence. What it recognizes is unknown. The data belong to a study of identical twins. Study-wide points: Beta clonotypes that were abundant in cord blood contained fewer insertions, a pattern absent from memory repertoires.

The germline V gene has CDR1 DFQATT and CDR2 SNEGSKA (reference sequence). The CDR3 has 16 amino acids. The V gene end was trimmed by 0 bases and the J gene end by 7 bases; junction bases not matched to a gene: 9. Carrying unique molecular identifiers, the cDNA also gained a universal primer site through template switching. TCRdb itself ran the 5' RACE reads through MiXCR, one entry per CDR3 protein. The sample includes hundreds of thousands of distinct CDR3 sequences, approximately 18% seen only once; the top ten take roughly 13%. The sample also formed part of further work on T cells expressing NK-cell markers. That work states: CD8+ T cells in over five donors included dominant NKG2C+ clonotypes at roughly 1.0-8%. The leading position in the CD3+CD56-NKG2C+ fraction of a few donors also went to these clonotypes.

Material for sequencing was PBMCs. V gene TRBV20-1 combines with J gene TRBJ2-1, with 10 bases identical to TRBD2. The sequence was collected from a woman under 30 in good health. This chain's CDR3 is CSARDRLAGARNEQFF. Here the CDR3 DNA reads TGCAGTGCTAGAGATAGGCTAGCGGGAGCAAGGAATGAGCAGTTCTTC.